This is a list of T cell receptor beta chains from one sample in a study of cytomegalovirus exposure and HLA in healthy donors. The assay was immunoSEQ multiplex PCR, and TCRdb's table has in-frame clones only and misses some. The sample has about 280,000 clones; 80% to 90% are singletons. Sequenced sample: PBMCs. These receptor sequences come from a woman under 30 in good health and CMV-seronegative. Both conserved end residues are trimmed from each CDR3.

V gene: TRBV27; J gene: TRBJ2-1; CDR3 protein: ASSPLRRGNEQF
V gene: TRBV19; J gene: TRBJ2-7; CDR3 protein: ASSTGTRTYEQY
V gene: TRBV5-1; J gene: TRBJ2-3; CDR3 protein: ASSFSPGTSGITDTQY
V gene: TRBV5-1; J gene: TRBJ1-2; CDR3 protein: ASSLTGTDYGYT
V gene: TRBV19; J gene: TRBJ2-1; CDR3 protein: ASRVSGGNYNEQF
V gene: TRBV5-5; J gene: TRBJ2-6; CDR3 protein: ASSSRGQGFSGANVLT
V gene: TRBV6-4; J gene: TRBJ1-6; CDR3 protein: ASSAGTGVNSPLH
V gene: TRBV29-1; J gene: TRBJ1-1; CDR3 protein: SVWTQNTEAF
V gene: TRBV27; J gene: TRBJ2-7; CDR3 protein: ASRFGTSGTYEQY
V gene: TRBV5-1; J gene: TRBJ2-1; CDR3 protein: ASSLASSRQGRNEQF
V gene: TRBV5-1; J gene: TRBJ2-1; CDR3 protein: ASSLVVADYNEQF
V gene: TRBV9; J gene: TRBJ2-3; CDR3 protein: ASSAAWGGGNTDTQY
V gene: TRBV19; J gene: TRBJ1-3; CDR3 protein: ASSISPYSGNTIY
V gene: TRBV30; J gene: TRBJ2-3; CDR3 protein: ALQGATDTQY
V gene: TRBV6-1; J gene: TRBJ1-2; CDR3 protein: ASSEDNIDRGYT
V gene: TRBV9; J gene: TRBJ2-3; CDR3 protein: ASSTRQASDTQY
V gene: TRBV18; J gene: TRBJ2-2; CDR3 protein: ASSPIGSGGITGELF
V gene: TRBV9; J gene: TRBJ2-1; CDR3 protein: ASSGAGGTAYNEQF
V gene: TRBV18; J gene: TRBJ2-2; CDR3 protein: ASSSRQHTGELF
V gene: TRBV5-4; J gene: TRBJ1-4; CDR3 protein: ASSLRFPGDEKLF
V gene: TRBV7-2; J gene: TRBJ2-7; CDR3 protein: ASSLWEWGTATYEQY
V gene: TRBV29-1; J gene: TRBJ1-2; CDR3 protein: SALAGSSYGYT
V gene: TRBV7-2; J gene: TRBJ2-7; CDR3 protein: ASSLEHQRGWEQY
V gene: TRBV5-1; J gene: TRBJ1-2; CDR3 protein: ASSLDRGYGYT
V gene: TRBV6-6; J gene: TRBJ1-1; CDR3 protein: ASSYQIEAF
V gene: TRBV6-6; J gene: TRBJ2-5; CDR3 protein: ASSYPTETQY
V gene: TRBV4-1; J gene: TRBJ1-1; CDR3 protein: ASSHDTRQGAGEAF
V gene: TRBV6-1; J gene: TRBJ2-4; CDR3 protein: ASSQPRGAKNIQY
V gene: TRBV6-5; J gene: TRBJ2-1; CDR3 protein: ASSYSQAGGPDEQF
V gene: TRBV6-5; J gene: TRBJ2-5; CDR3 protein: ASTLAGGPVETQY
V gene: TRBV10-3; J gene: TRBJ1-5; CDR3 protein: ASSRQPNQPQH
V gene: TRBV9; J gene: TRBJ2-1; CDR3 protein: ASSSPMQASGSLSSYNEQF